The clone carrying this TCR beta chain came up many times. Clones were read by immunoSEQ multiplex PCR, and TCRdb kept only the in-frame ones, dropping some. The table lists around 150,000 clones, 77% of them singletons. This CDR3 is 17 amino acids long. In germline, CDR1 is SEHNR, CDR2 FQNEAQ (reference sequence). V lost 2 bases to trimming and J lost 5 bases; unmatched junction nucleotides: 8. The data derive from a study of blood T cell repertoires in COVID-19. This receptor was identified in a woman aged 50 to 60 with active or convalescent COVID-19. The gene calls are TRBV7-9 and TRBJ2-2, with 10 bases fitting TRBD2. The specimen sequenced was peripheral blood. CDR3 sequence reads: CASSLIRAAGGTGELFF. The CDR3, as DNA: TGTGCCAGCAGCTTAATCCGGGCAGCGGGGGGGACCGGGGAGCTGTTTTTT.